One and the same sample provided the 15 T cell receptor beta chains below, sequenced in a study of blood T cell repertoires in COVID-19. TCRdb's copy holds only in-frame clones and misses some; the assay was immunoSEQ multiplex PCR. The table has fewer than 250,000 clones, approximately 80% seen once. Material: peripheral blood. The origin of the receptors is a woman in her 70s with acute or convalescent COVID-19.

This clone is a singleton in its sample. J is TRBJ1-2 and V is TRBV5-6, with TRBD1 matching over 9 bases. The CDR3 runs to 15 residues. V lost 4 bases to trimming and J lost 4 bases; unmatched junction nucleotides: 8. The germline gives CDR1 SGHDT, CDR2 YYEEEE. CDR3 nucleotide sequence: TGTGCCAGCAGCGTAGAACAGGGGGCAGGCTATGGCTACACCTTC. Protein: CASSVEQGAGYGYTF. The complete variable domain, with remaining parts taken from reference TRBV5-6 and TRBJ1-2, reads DAGVTQSPTHLIKTRGQQVTLRCSPKSGHDTVSWYQQALGQGPQFIFQYYEEEERQRGNFPDRFSGHQFPNYSSELNVNALLLGDSALYLCASSVEQGAGYGYTFGSGTRLTVV.

The DNA for the CDR3 is TGTGCCAGCAGCGTAAACCCCTCGGGGGACAGACTTCAAGAGACCCAGTACTTC. Translated: CASSVNPSGDRLQETQYF. The chain combines TRBV9 with TRBJ2-5; D is possibly TRBD1 (7 bases). CDR1 and CDR2 from the germline V gene are SGDLS and YYNGEE. The CDR3 is 18 residues long. Trimming took off 1 base at V and 2 bases at J, with 21 bases between the two ends. The entire variable domain, with the rest obtained from reference TRBV9 and TRBJ2-5, is as follows: DSGVTQTPKHLITATGQRVTLRCSPRSGDLSVYWYQQSLDQGLQFLIQYYNGEERAKGNILERFSAQQFPDLHSELNLSSLELGDSALYFCASSVNPSGDRLQETQYFGPGTRLLVL.

The V gene is TRBV19, the J gene TRBJ1-5; 10 positions agree with TRBD1. The CDR3 runs to 18 residues. Germline values: CDR1 LNHDA, CDR2 SQIVND (reference sequence). J gave up 6 bases and V 5 bases, and 16 bases lay outside the gene matches. CDR3 in DNA: TGTGCCAGTAGTCCAAGACAGGGGGCAAGTCCTCTGGGTCAGCCCCAGCATTTT. Protein product: CASSPRQGASPLGQPQHF. The full variable domain, its missing parts supplied by reference TRBV19 and TRBJ1-5, is DGGITQSPKYLFRKEGQNVTLSCEQNLNHDAMYWYRQDPGQGLRLIYYSQIVNDFQKGDIAEGYSVSREKKESFPLTVTSAQKNPTAFYLCASSPRQGASPLGQPQHFGDGTRLSIL.

The chain has TRBV19 and TRBJ2-7; TRBD1 might be the D (6 bases). The CDR3 sequence is 14 residues long. CDR1 and CDR2 (germline): LNHDA, SQIVND (reference sequence). With 6 bases removed from V and 5 bases from J, the gap between germline ends came to 17 bases. CDR3 sequence reads: CASRGQGGINEQYF. The CDR3 DNA is TGTGCCAGTAGGGGGCAAGGGGGAATTAACGAGCAGTACTTC.

This clone has just a few counts. Different DNA sequences within this sample yield the same CDR3. The chain uses TRBV4-3 and TRBJ1-2; D is possibly TRBD1 (5 bases). With 0 bases removed from V and 8 bases from J, the gap between germline ends came to 10 bases. CDR1 LGHNA and CDR2 YSLEER come from the germline V gene. The CDR3 spans 13 residues. This chain's CDR3 is CASSQDGGDGYTF. In DNA, the CDR3 is TGCGCCAGCAGCCAAGATGGAGGGGACGGCTACACCTTC.

The chain has TRBV2 and TRBJ1-2, with D unclear. Germline lookup yields CDR1 SNHLY and CDR2 FYNNEI. The CDR3 sequence is 15 residues long. Trimming took 4 bases from V and 0 from J, leaving 12 bases between them. CDR3 nucleotide sequence: TGTGCCAGCAGTGGACTAGATACTTCTAACTATGGCTACACCTTC. Amino acids: CASSGLDTSNYGYTF.

The gene calls are TRBV5-1 and TRBJ1-1; 8 positions agree with TRBD1. The germline V gene encodes CDR1 SGHRS and CDR2 YFSETQ. The V gene end was trimmed by 2 bases and the J gene end by 0 bases; junction bases not matched to a gene: 0. The CDR3 runs 14 residues. The CDR3 DNA reads as TGCGCCAGCAGCTTACAGGGGGTGAACACTGAAGCTTTCTTT. This gives the protein CASSLQGVNTEAFF.

The chain employs TRBV28 and TRBJ1-1; TRBD1 matches at 7 bases. There are 14 residues in the CDR3. V gave up 5 bases and J gave up 0 bases; unmatched junction bases: 3. Germline assignment: CDR1 MDHEN and CDR2 SYDVKM. The CDR3 sequence is CASSMGQLNTEAFF. For the CDR3, the DNA is TGTGCCAGCAGTATGGGACAGCTGAACACTGAAGCTTTCTTT.

This clone has only one observation. The rearrangement links TRBV4-2 to TRBJ2-7, with TRBD1 identical over 12 bases. Looked up from germline, CDR1 is LGHNA and CDR2 is YNFKEQ. V was pared by 0 bases and J by 5 bases, with 2 bases of the junction left unmatched. There are 15 residues in the CDR3. Here the CDR3 DNA reads TGTGCCAGCAGCCAAGAGGGACAGGGGGCGGACGAGCAGTACTTC. This codes for CASSQEGQGADEQYF.

The gene calls are TRBV12-3 or TRBV12-4 and TRBJ2-1, with D perhaps matching TRBD2 (5 bases). V lost 3 bases to trimming and J lost 13 bases, with 10 bases between them. This CDR3 has 11 residues. The CDR3 DNA follows: TGTGCCAGCAGTTTTATGGAGGCCCAGTTCTTC. Amino acids: CASSFMEAQFF.

Regarding this clone: Other DNA sequences in the sample encode the same CDR3. The chain recombines TRBV7-2 with TRBJ1-1, with D hard to call. From germline, CDR1 is SGHTA and CDR2 FQGNSA. V was clipped by 1 base and J by 1 base, with 4 bases between them. The CDR3 runs 13 residues. The CDR3 is CASSLGRNTEAFF. For the CDR3, the DNA is TGTGCCAGCAGCTTAGGGAGGAACACTGAAGCTTTCTTT.

V and J are TRBV18 and TRBJ2-5; D unclear. The CDR3 runs 14 residues. Trimming stripped 2 bases from V and 0 bases from J, with 7 bases between. Germline V lookup: CDR1 KGHSH, CDR2 LQKENI. This CDR3 is CASSPSGHQETQYF. The CDR3 nucleotides read TGTGCCAGCTCACCATCGGGTCACCAAGAGACCCAGTACTTC.

Only one count was recorded for this clone. The chain is built from TRBV19 and TRBJ1-2; unclear D gene. This CDR3 has 17 residues. Between the trimmed V and J ends, which lost 0 bases and 0 bases, there was a span of 14 bases. Looked up from germline, CDR1 is LNHDA and CDR2 is SQIVND (reference sequence). The chain's CDR3 is CASSIDSAVGANYGYTF. DNA for the CDR3: TGTGCCAGTAGTATAGATTCGGCAGTAGGAGCTAACTATGGCTACACCTTC.

The chain combines TRBV4-1 with TRBJ2-1; TRBD2 matches 11 bases. V shed 4 bases and J 3 bases; nucleotides not matched to a gene: 14. From germline, CDR1 is MGHRA and CDR2 YSYEKL. The CDR3 spans 19 residues. This CDR3 is CASSPGGSGGGVIYNEQFF. The CDR3 bases are TGCGCCAGCAGCCCCGGTGGTAGCGGGGGGGGCGTTATCTACAATGAGCAGTTCTTC.

This clone was detected only a few times. The chain recombines TRBV5-4 with TRBJ2-2; TRBD1 aligns across 8 bases. The CDR3 runs 15 residues. Germline V gives CDR1 SGHNT, CDR2 YYREEE (reference sequence). Unmatched junction bases numbered 6, after V lost 3 bases and J lost 5 bases. The CDR3 protein is CASSSGGGWTGELFF. CDR3 nucleotide sequence: TGTGCCAGCAGCTCAGGGGGCGGGTGGACCGGGGAGCTGTTTTTT. Together with reference TRBV5-4 and TRBJ2-2, the CDR3 gives the full variable domain: ETGVTQSPTHLIKTRGQQVTLRCSSQSGHNTVSWYQQALGQGPQFIFQYYREEENGRGNFPPRFSGLQFPNYSSELNVNALELDDSALYLCASSSGGGWTGELFFGEGSRLTVL.